This T cell receptor (beta chain) originates from a study of blood T cells in healthy people across ages. Study outcomes and limitations: In older individuals, TCR beta diversity per million T cells was lower, falling roughly linearly with age. Among long-lived donors, naive CD4+ cells were more numerous and diversity higher than in aged donors.

Unmatched junction bases numbered 15, after V lost 1 base and J lost 5 bases. The CDR3 has 20 amino acids. CDR1 is SEHNR, CDR2 FQNEAQ, per germline (reference sequence). The authors drew 7.5 to 10 milliliters of peripheral blood from each donor. Alongside a J-beta primer mix, a sample-barcoded 5' primer served in a second PCR lasting roughly 7 to 11 cycles. A tag from a template-switch adaptor with 12 random nucleotides marked each cDNA molecule. Via MiXCR, TCRdb re-called the 5' RACE reads, giving one row per CDR3 protein. The repertoire holds roughly 1,500,000 distinct CDR3 sequences, with approximately 38% as singletons. As concerns this clonotype: Its antigen is undetermined.

The sample taken for sequencing was blood. This TCR derives from a woman aged 18-30 years in good health. The chain is built from TRBV7-9 and TRBJ2-7; 15 positions match TRBD2. Here the CDR3 DNA reads TGTGCCAGCAGCTTAGGCCCTGGGACTAGCGGGAGGAACGACTTCGACGAGCAGTACTTC. As protein: CASSLGPGTSGRNDFDEQYF.